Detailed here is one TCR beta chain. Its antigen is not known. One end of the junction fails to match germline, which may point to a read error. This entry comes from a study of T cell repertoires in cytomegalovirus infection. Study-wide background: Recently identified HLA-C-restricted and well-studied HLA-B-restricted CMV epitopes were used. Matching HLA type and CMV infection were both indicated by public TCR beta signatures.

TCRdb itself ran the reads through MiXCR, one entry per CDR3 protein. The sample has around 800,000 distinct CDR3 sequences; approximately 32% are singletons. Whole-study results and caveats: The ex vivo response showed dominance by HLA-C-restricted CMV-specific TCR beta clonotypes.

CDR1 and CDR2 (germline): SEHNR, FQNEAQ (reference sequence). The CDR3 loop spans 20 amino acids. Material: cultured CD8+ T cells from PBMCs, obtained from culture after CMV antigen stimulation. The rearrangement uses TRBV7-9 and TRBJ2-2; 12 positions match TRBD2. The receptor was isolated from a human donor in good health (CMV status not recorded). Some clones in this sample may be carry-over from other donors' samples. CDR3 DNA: TGTGTCAGCAGCTTAGTAACTAGCGGGGGGCCTCTTCCGAACACCGGGGAGCTGTTTTTT. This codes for CVSSLVTSGGPLPNTGELFF.